This is a list of T cell receptor beta chains from one sample in a study of cytomegalovirus exposure and HLA in healthy donors. Repertoires were generated with immunoSEQ multiplex PCR, while TCRdb's copy carries only in-frame clones and drops some. The clone table shows about 200,000 clones, with the ten largest holding 1.1%. Sequenced sample: PBMCs. The receptor source for this set is a girl aged 2 to 10 in good health and CMV-seropositive. The CDR3 runs from the conserved cysteine through the conserved F or W.

>TRBJ2-5|TRBV5-6
CASSLGVLQSETQYF
>TRBJ1-5|TRBV18
CASSPTPTDNQPQHF
>TRBJ2-5|TRBV6-1
CASTGGTGYRAQYF
>TRBJ1-1|TRBV2
CASSPNGGDTEAFF
>TRBJ2-6|TRBV6-5
CASSYSRLRSNVLTF
>TRBJ2-7|TRBV28
CASRPLWLAGFEQYF
>TRBJ2-7|TRBV2
CASSEIGRDRTYEQYF
>TRBJ1-3|TRBV7-2
CASSPAGNTIYF
>TRBJ1-1|TRBV20-1
CSARWPTEAFF
>TRBJ2-3|TRBV28
CASSLWQGPTDTQYF
>TRBJ1-5|TRBV15
CATSLRYRIALNQPQHF
>TRBJ2-5|TRBV6-5
CASSYGTVEETQYF
>TRBJ2-1|TRBV5-6
CASRPRIPPHEQFF
>TRBJ2-3|TRBV2
CASSVDSLSTDTQYF
>TRBJ1-1|TRBV6-1
CASSEALQIPGAFF
>TRBJ2-7|TRBV5-1
CASTLGTGTSGGRYEQYF
>TRBJ2-7|TRBV10-3
CAISDGTVRYEQYF
>TRBJ2-7|TRBV6-6
CASRNRVAGYEQYF
>TRBJ2-2|TRBV6-1
CASSEARTGSRGDTGELFF
>TRBJ1-4|TRBV2
CARRDRGNEKLFF
>TRBJ1-5|TRBV18
CASSPMGLASPAGPQHF
>TRBJ2-7|TRBV6-1
CASSDRTRGGGILSVGQYF
>TRBJ2-3|TRBV14
CASSQGRTGGTDTQYF
>TRBJ2-7|TRBV7-3
CASSLSAFASPRQYF
>TRBJ2-7|TRBV4-1
CASSQGLGQGSSNYEQYF
>TRBJ2-5|TRBV5-1
CASSLSDRGSGGEQYF
>TRBJ2-5|TRBV5-1
CASSGRDRGVETQYF
>TRBJ2-7|TRBV5-4
CASSLDPGEQYF
>TRBJ2-7|TRBV28
CASRPLAGLSYEQYF
>TRBJ2-7|TRBV19
CASSMGGQIYEQYF
>TRBJ2-7|TRBV29-1
CSVERTAGEQYF
>TRBJ2-2|TRBV6-5
CASSYTSQGSGELFF
>TRBJ1-5|TRBV28
CASSGGTAHQPQHF
>TRBJ2-1|TRBV5-1
CASSSRTSGGYSYNEQFF
>TRBJ2-7|TRBV4-1
CASSQDGGGAPYEQYF
>TRBJ1-4|TRBV5-1
CASSLDSSNEKLFF
>TRBJ2-1|TRBV5-1
CASSRPDWGPNEQFF
>TRBJ2-3|TRBV5-4
CASSPGWAGGSTDTQYF
>TRBJ1-1|TRBV5-1
CASSLGTSEAFF
>TRBJ2-5|TRBV11-2
CASSLFLAGGGQETQYF
>TRBJ1-2|TRBV5-5
CASSLGTGGFNYGYTF
>TRBJ2-3|TRBV6-5
CASRRGTSTDTQYF
>TRBJ1-1|TRBV19
CASSMGGGTEAFF
>TRBJ2-1|TRBV7-2
CASSLAEYGNQFF
>TRBJ2-7|TRBV29-1
CSVPLATGEQYF
>TRBJ1-1|TRBV28
CASRPGGAEAFF